These 3 T cell receptor beta chains were sequenced from one sample in a study of blood T cell repertoires in COVID-19. Repertoires were generated with immunoSEQ multiplex PCR, while TCRdb's copy carries only in-frame clones and drops some. The sample carries around 250,000 clones, roughly nine tenths recorded once. The specimen was PBMCs or T cells enriched from blood (not recorded which). Receptor source: a human donor in a cohort exposed to, infected with or recovered from COVID-19 (not recorded which). The donor label of this sample is uncertain.

The chain joins TRBV4-1 to TRBJ1-1; D possibly corresponds to TRBD1 (6 bases). V lost 2 bases, J lost 10 bases, and 17 bases lay in between. The CDR3 is 14 amino acids. The germline CDR1 and CDR2 sequences are MGHRA and YSYEKL. CDR3 nucleotides: TGCGCCAGCAGCCAATGGTTGGGGGCTCGGCTAGCTTTCTTT. This encodes CASSQWLGARLAFF.

The chain uses TRBV5-1 and TRBJ1-3; D is ambiguous. CDR3 length equals 14 residues. The germline V and J ends were trimmed by 0 bases and 6 bases, with 10 bases remaining between them. Germline V lookup: CDR1 SGHRS, CDR2 YFSETQ. The CDR3 protein is CASSLDRETNTIYF. The CDR3 nucleotides read TGCGCCAGCAGCTTGGACAGAGAAACAAACACCATATATTTT. The variable domain in full, with the rest retrieved from reference TRBV5-1 and TRBJ1-3, is KAGVTQTPRYLIKTRGQQVTLSCSPISGHRSVSWYQQTPGQGLQFLFEYFSETQRNKGNFPGRFSGRQFSNSRSEMNVSTLELGDSALYLCASSLDRETNTIYFGEGSWLTVV.

The V and J genes are TRBV6-5 and TRBJ2-7; D is undetermined. This CDR3 region has 14 residues. From germline, CDR1 is MNHEY and CDR2 SVGAGI. Trimming left V 6 bases short and J 4 bases short, with 16 bases between. The DNA of the CDR3 is TGTGCCAGCAGCTCGAGTAGAACCCATTACGAGCAGTACTTC. It yields the protein CASSSSRTHYEQYF.